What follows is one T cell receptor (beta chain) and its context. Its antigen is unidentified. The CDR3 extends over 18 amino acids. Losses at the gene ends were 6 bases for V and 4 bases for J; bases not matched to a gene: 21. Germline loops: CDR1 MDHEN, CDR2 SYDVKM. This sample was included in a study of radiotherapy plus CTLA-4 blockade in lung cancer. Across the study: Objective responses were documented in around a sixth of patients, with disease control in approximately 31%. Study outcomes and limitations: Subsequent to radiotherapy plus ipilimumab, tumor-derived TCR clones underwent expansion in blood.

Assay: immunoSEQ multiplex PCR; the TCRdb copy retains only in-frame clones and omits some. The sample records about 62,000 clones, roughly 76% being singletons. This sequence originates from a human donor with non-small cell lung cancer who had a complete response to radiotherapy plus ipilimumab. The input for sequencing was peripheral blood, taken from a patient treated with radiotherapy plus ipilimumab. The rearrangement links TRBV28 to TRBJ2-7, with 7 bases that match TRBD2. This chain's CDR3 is CASSSTDGRGRAIYEQYF. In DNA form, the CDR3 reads TGTGCCAGCAGCTCGACAGATGGCCGCGGGAGAGCGATTTACGAGCAGTACTTC.